The table lists the clone carrying this T cell receptor (beta chain) with many counts. Its antigen remains unidentified. The data stem from a study of T-cell reconstitution after alpha-beta-depleted transplantation in children. J was trimmed by 8 bases and V by 1 base; bases with no gene match: 10. This CDR3 comprises 16 residues. CDR1 and CDR2 from the germline V gene are SSHAT and FNYEAQ (reference sequence). As it was prepared, the TCRbeta library received unique molecular identifiers. TCRdb reanalysed the PCR reads using MiXCR and keeps one entry per CDR3 protein. This sample has under 250,000 distinct CDR3 sequences, with about 7% found just once. Study-level results: In some patients, recipient T cells and intrathymic progenitors surviving conditioning explained high day-60 diversity. One year after transplant, T-cell counts and diversity came mostly from newly produced T cells. Expanded clones from the graft, numbering several hundred, reportedly supplied alpha-beta T cells about two months after transplant.

V is TRBV7-7 and J is TRBJ2-1; 8 positions agree with TRBD2. Sequencing used PBMCs, obtained before TCRalphabeta/CD19-depleted stem cell transplant. The TCR was taken from a boy aged 2 to 10 with acute lymphoblastic leukemia, due to receive a stem cell transplant. CDR3 DNA: TGTGCCAGCAGCTTAGGGGCGTCTAGCGGGCTCCATGAGCAGTTCTTC. Translating it yields CASSLGASSGLHEQFF.